These 22 T cell receptor beta chains were sequenced from one sample in a study of blood T cell repertoires in COVID-19. Clones were sequenced by immunoSEQ multiplex PCR, and TCRdb holds only the in-frame ones, with some missing. Of about 160,000 clones in the sample, approximately 81% were seen once. Sequencing used peripheral blood. Every receptor here comes from a middle-aged man with acute or convalescent COVID-19.

This chain connects TRBV6-6 to TRBJ1-2; 9 nucleotides align to TRBD1. The germline gives CDR1 MNHNY, CDR2 SVGAGI (reference sequence). The trim removed 6 bases at V and 1 base at J, leaving 9 bases unmatched. CDR3 length: 16 residues. This CDR3 reads CASRQQGAGYNYGYTF. CDR3 DNA: TGTGCCAGCAGACAACAGGGGGCCGGCTATAACTATGGCTACACCTTC.

This clone was seen only once. The J gene is TRBJ1-6, the V gene TRBV6-5; TRBD1 is a possible D gene (5 bases). The V gene lost 11 bases and the J gene lost 9 bases, with 14 bases spanning the gap. The CDR3 contains 12 residues. CDR1 and CDR2 from the germline V gene are MNHEY and SVGAGI. The CDR3 here is CAPEGRSSPLHF. The CDR3 coding sequence is TGTGCCCCGGAGGGGAGGAGTTCACCCCTCCACTTT.

This clone occurred once. The rearrangement joins TRBV10-3 to TRBJ2-7, with 12 bases aligning to TRBD1. Trimming cost V 0 bases and J 6 bases; bases outside gene matches: 3. Germline V lookup: CDR1 ENHRY, CDR2 SYGVKD. This CDR3 is 15 amino acids long. The CDR3 is CAISESGTGGGEQYF. DNA of the CDR3: TGTGCCATCAGTGAGTCGGGGACAGGGGGCGGCGAGCAGTACTTC.

Here the CDR3 reads CASSKTGGIGETQYF. CDR3 bases: TGTGCCAGCAGCAAAACAGGGGGTATTGGAGAGACCCAGTACTTC. The chain has TRBV14 and TRBJ2-5, with 8 bases matching TRBD1. This CDR3 comprises 15 residues. Trimming removed 5 bases from V and 4 bases from J; junction bases left unmatched: 9. The germline gives CDR1 SGHDN, CDR2 FVKESK.

The rearrangement links TRBV7-9 to TRBJ1-2, with TRBD1 as a possible D gene (6 bases). CDR3 length: 13 amino acids. Germline V gene data show CDR1 as SEHNR and CDR2 as FQNEAQ (reference sequence). V gave up 3 bases and J gave up 7 bases, with 12 bases separating them. CDR3 coding DNA: TGTGCCAGCAGCTTTCAGGGGTGGGCTGGCTACACCTTC. Its protein is CASSFQGWAGYTF.

This clone occurred once. This chain links TRBV4-3 with TRBJ1-1; D is possibly TRBD1 (6 bases). CDR1 is LGHNA and CDR2 is YSLEER in the germline V gene. Trimming removed 0 bases from V and 5 bases from J, with 22 bases in between. This CDR3 has 18 residues. CDR3 amino acids: CASSQDGPGTSQGTEAFF. CDR3 sequence (DNA): TGCGCCAGCAGCCAAGATGGACCAGGTACTTCCCAGGGGACTGAAGCTTTCTTT.

V gene TRBV15 combines with J gene TRBJ1-2, with a tentative D call TRBD1 (6 bases). Germline CDR1 reads LNHNV; CDR2 reads YYDKDF (reference sequence). V was cut by 5 bases and J by 4 bases, with 14 bases left in between. This CDR3 has 14 amino acids. The CDR3 nucleotides are TGTGCCACCAGCGGGGAGGGGGGGTGCTATGGCTACACCTTC. Translating gives CATSGEGGCYGYTF. Looking up the rest from reference TRBV15 and TRBJ1-2 gives the full variable domain: DAMVIQNPRYQVTQFGKPVTLSCSQTLNHNVMYWYQQKSSQAPKLLFHYYDKDFNNEADTPDNFQSRRPNTSFCFLDIRSPGLGDTAMYLCATSGEGGCYGYTFGSGTRLTVV.

The chain uses TRBV7-3 and TRBJ2-3; tentative D call: TRBD1 (6 bases). The V gene lost 2 bases and the J gene lost 3 bases, with 15 bases spanning the gap. The CDR3 runs to 16 residues. Germline CDR1 SGHTA, CDR2 FQGTGA. CDR3 DNA sequence: TGTGCCAGCAGCTTACGCCCCACAGGGCGGACAGATACGCAGTATTTT. It specifies CASSLRPTGRTDTQYF.

The genes are TRBV5-4 and TRBJ1-1; 8 nucleotides agree with TRBD1. CDR1 and CDR2 from the germline V gene are SGHNT and YYREEE (reference sequence). The CDR3 runs 15 residues. V shed 0 bases, J shed 1 base, and the junction held 2 bases outside the gene matches. The CDR3 nucleotides read TGTGCCAGCAGCTTGGCTGGACAGGGGAACACTGAAGCTTTCTTT. Encoded protein: CASSLAGQGNTEAFF.

The V and J genes are TRBV27 and TRBJ2-5, with D perhaps matching TRBD1 (6 bases). V lost 8 bases to trimming and J lost 3 bases, with 13 bases between them. CDR3 length: 13 residues. Germline assignment: CDR1 MNHEY and CDR2 SMNVEV (reference sequence). The CDR3 sequence: CASAPRGEETQYF. CDR3 bases: TGTGCCAGCGCGCCCAGGGGTGAAGAGACCCAGTACTTC.

The chain links TRBV5-5 to TRBJ1-1; D not resolved. Trimming took 2 bases from V and 1 from J, leaving 15 bases between them. Germline CDR1 SGHKS, CDR2 YYEKEE (reference sequence). CDR3 size: 16 residues. The CDR3 is CASSFVGAAGNTEAFF. The CDR3 region has the DNA TGTGCCAGCAGCTTTGTTGGTGCGGCGGGGAACACTGAAGCTTTCTTT. The entire variable domain, with the rest obtained from reference TRBV5-5 and TRBJ1-1, is as follows: DAGVTQSPTHLIKTRGQQVTLRCSPISGHKSVSWYQQVLGQGPQFIFQYYEKEERGRGNFPDRFSARQFPNYSSELNVNALLLGDSALYLCASSFVGAAGNTEAFFGQGTRLTVV.

This clone has only a few counts. DNA for the CDR3: TGTGCCAGCAGTTTAAACAGGGGTAGCAATCAGCCCCAGCATTTT. Translation: CASSLNRGSNQPQHF. The V gene is TRBV2, the J gene TRBJ1-5; 7 positions agree with TRBD1. This CDR3 region has 15 residues. Per germline, CDR1 SNHLY and CDR2 FYNNEI. V was pared by 5 bases and J by 0 bases, with 4 bases of the junction left unmatched.

The chain has TRBV27 and TRBJ1-3; the D gene is possibly TRBD1 (6 bases). Trimming took 6 bases from V and 4 from J, leaving 16 bases between them. This CDR3 is built from 15 residues. Germline V lookup: CDR1 MNHEY, CDR2 SMNVEV (reference sequence). CDR3 in DNA: TGTGCCAGCAGGACGACAGGTTCGGGGGGAAACACCATATATTTT. It specifies CASRTTGSGGNTIYF.

J is TRBJ1-2 and V is TRBV10-1; weak D call: TRBD1 (6 bases). Germline V gene sequence: CDR1 WNHNN, CDR2 SYGVQD (reference sequence). Trimming removed 3 bases from V and 0 bases from J, with 17 bases in between. This CDR3 is 17 amino acids long. The CDR3 loop reads CASSDRTDSHPNYGYTF. The CDR3 DNA is TGCGCCAGCAGTGATAGGACAGACTCCCATCCTAACTATGGCTACACCTTC.

This clone was detected a few times. The chain links TRBV19 to TRBJ1-2, with a possible D match to TRBD1 (5 bases). Germline assignment: CDR1 LNHDA and CDR2 SQIVND (reference sequence). V lost 7 bases to trimming and J lost 2 bases, with 8 bases between them. The CDR3 loop spans 12 amino acids. CDR3 bases: TGTGCCAGTACCGACAGAAACTATGGCTACACCTTC. It is translated as CASTDRNYGYTF.

This sequence joins TRBV4-3 and TRBJ2-5; TRBD2 matches at 9 bases. The CDR3 totals 15 residues. From germline, CDR1 is LGHNA and CDR2 YSLEER. The V and J ends lost 1 base and 2 bases, in that order; junction bases with no gene match: 2. CDR3 coding DNA: TGCGCCAGCAGCCAAGGACTAGCGGAACAAGAGACCCAGTACTTC. Its translation is CASSQGLAEQETQYF.

The chain carries TRBV6-4 and TRBJ2-3, with 10 bases fitting TRBD1. This CDR3 has 16 residues. Germline V gene sequence: CDR1 MRHNA, CDR2 SNTAGT. Germline trimming cut 2 bases from V and 5 bases from J; bases unmatched to any gene: 7. CDR3 region: CASSDTPGQGRDTQYF. The CDR3 coding sequence is TGTGCCAGCAGTGACACACCGGGACAGGGGAGAGATACGCAGTATTTT.

The V and J genes are TRBV25-1 and TRBJ2-5; TRBD1 agrees at 8 bases. The CDR3 is made up of 14 amino acids. Germline CDR1 MGHDK, CDR2 SYGVNS. After removal of 4 bases from V and 5 bases from J, the junction contained 6 bases not matched to a gene. The CDR3 sequence: CASSGAGGAETQYF. The CDR3 DNA reads TGTGCCAGCAGTGGTGCAGGGGGCGCGGAGACCCAGTACTTC.

The chain recombines TRBV5-5 with TRBJ1-2, with TRBD1 identical over 7 bases. Per the germline V gene, CDR1 is SGHKS and CDR2 is YYEKEE (reference sequence). V lost 2 bases, J lost 8 bases, and 6 bases stayed unmatched. The CDR3 sequence is 13 residues long. DNA of the CDR3: TGTGCCAGCAGCTTAAAGGGGGCCGGAGGCTACACCTTC. This translates into CASSLKGAGGYTF.

CDR3 coding DNA: TGTGCCAGCAGTGGCGCGGGGAAGCCCGGTTTTAACACCATATATTTT. Its protein is CASSGAGKPGFNTIYF. This chain uses TRBV6-1 with TRBJ1-3; no clear D gene. Germline CDR1 reads MNHNS; CDR2 reads SASEGT. The germline V and J ends were trimmed by 4 bases and 7 bases, with 20 bases remaining between them. The CDR3 contains 16 residues.

The J gene is TRBJ1-6, the V gene TRBV27; the D gene is possibly TRBD1 (6 bases). The V end lost 3 bases, the J end lost 14 bases, and 17 bases lay between the germline ends. This CDR3 spans 14 amino acids. Germline values: CDR1 MNHEY, CDR2 SMNVEV (reference sequence). CDR3 sequence: CASSLLDSRRSLHF. The CDR3 DNA is TGTGCCAGCAGTTTGTTGGACAGTCGGAGGTCCCTCCACTTT.

This chain connects TRBV29-1 to TRBJ2-5; the D gene is possibly TRBD2 (5 bases). V was shortened by 5 bases and J by 5 bases, with 9 bases between the two germline ends. This CDR3 spans 11 amino acids. Germline V gene lookup returns CDR1 SQVTM and CDR2 ANQGSEA. CDR3 in DNA: TGCAGCGTTCTCGGAGGCGAGACCCAGTACTTC. Amino acid sequence: CSVLGGETQYF.